What follows are 29 T cell receptor beta chains derived from one specimen sequenced in a study of blood T cell repertoires in COVID-19. Sequencing was performed with immunoSEQ multiplex PCR; in TCRdb, only in-frame clones are kept and a portion is missing. Of some 71,000 clones in the sample, around 91% were seen once. Sequencing used peripheral blood. These receptors came from a middle-aged man with acute or convalescent COVID-19.

The gene calls are TRBV9 and TRBJ2-1; D unclear. The germline V and J ends were trimmed by 3 bases and 6 bases, with 10 bases remaining between them. The CDR3 is 13 amino acids. CDR1 is SGDLS, CDR2 YYNGEE, per germline. CDR3 sequence reads: CASSAPGSNEQFF. DNA of the CDR3: TGTGCCAGCAGCGCCCCCGGGTCCAATGAGCAGTTCTTC.

V usage is TRBV30 and J usage is TRBJ2-3; 11 bases agree with TRBD2. Trimming at V came to 8 bases and at J to 1 base, leaving 11 bases not matched to a gene. The CDR3 runs to 16 residues. Per germline, CDR1 GTSNPN and CDR2 SVGIG (reference sequence). The CDR3 coding sequence is TGTGCCAGCCAAATGGGGACTAGCGGCCGCACAGATACGCAGTATTTT. As protein: CASQMGTSGRTDTQYF.

This clone was observed once. The chain joins TRBV27 to TRBJ2-3; D is possibly TRBD1 (6 bases). Deletions cut 4 bases from V and 9 bases from J, with 11 bases between. This CDR3 is built from 12 residues. Germline V CDR1 and CDR2: MNHEY, SMNVEV (reference sequence). Written as DNA, the CDR3 is TGTGCCAGCAGTTCCACAGGGTGGACGCAGTATTTT. Translation gives CASSSTGWTQYF.

This chain links TRBV11-2 with TRBJ1-1; D not resolved. With 4 bases removed from V and 7 bases from J, the gap between germline ends came to 10 bases. CDR3 length: 12 residues. Germline assignment: CDR1 SGHAT and CDR2 FQNNGV. The CDR3 DNA is TGTGCCAGCAGCTATGGACTGGGTGAAGCTTTCTTT. As protein: CASSYGLGEAFF.

This chain uses TRBV5-1 with TRBJ2-2; 14 nucleotides match TRBD2. J gave up 7 bases and V 3 bases, and 8 bases lay outside the gene matches. Germline V gene lookup returns CDR1 SGHRS and CDR2 YFSETQ. This CDR3 comprises 17 residues. The CDR3 reads CASSSTTSGRANGELFF. CDR3 in DNA: TGCGCCAGCAGCTCGACGACTAGCGGGAGGGCGAACGGGGAGCTGTTTTTT.

The V gene is TRBV6-5, the J gene TRBJ1-2; weak D call: TRBD1 (5 bases). Germline-derived CDR1 and CDR2 are MNHEY and SVGAGI. Trimming took 0 bases from V and 8 from J, leaving 10 bases between them. The CDR3 has 13 residues. The CDR3 coding sequence is TGTGCCAGCAGTTACTCGAAGGGGCCCGGCTACACCTTC. This codes for CASSYSKGPGYTF.

The chain is built from TRBV7-2 and TRBJ1-5; a possible D gene is TRBD1 (6 bases). This CDR3 spans 13 amino acids. Germline CDR1 SGHTA, CDR2 FQGNSA. Trimming pared 1 base from V and 6 bases from J, leaving 7 bases between. CDR3 loop: CASSLDRVQPQHF. CDR3 sequence (DNA): TGTGCCAGCAGCTTAGACAGGGTTCAGCCCCAGCATTTT.

CDR3 in amino acids: CASSLYTINQPQHF. In DNA form, the CDR3 reads TGTGCCAGCAGTTTGTACACCATCAATCAGCCCCAGCATTTT. The genes are TRBV6-2 or TRBV6-3 and TRBJ1-5; D remains unclear. The CDR3 runs 14 residues. Trimming shortened V by 4 bases and J by 3 bases, and 10 bases separated the two germline ends. CDR1 and CDR2 from the germline V gene are MNHEY and SVGEGT.

This clone has only one observation. The CDR3 DNA reads as TGTGCCAGCAGCTTCCAAAGCGGAGCCTACGAGCAGTACTTC. Protein product: CASSFQSGAYEQYF. This rearrangement joins TRBV7-9 to TRBJ2-7; D is perhaps TRBD2 (5 bases). The germline gives CDR1 SEHNR, CDR2 FQNEAQ (reference sequence). The V end was cut by 3 bases, the J end by 2 bases, with 11 bases between. The CDR3 consists of 14 residues.

This clone was observed once. A junction end diverges from the germline sequence, so it may reflect a read error. The V and J genes are TRBV19 and TRBJ2-5, with TRBD2 identical over 13 bases. The CDR3 loop spans 15 amino acids. CDR1 LNHDA and CDR2 SQIVND come from the germline V gene (reference sequence). The CDR3 here is CASSGLAGVEETQHF. CDR3 coding DNA: TGTGCCAGTAGTGGACTAGCGGGAGTTGAGGAGACCCAGCACTTC. The whole variable domain, remainder taken from reference TRBV19 and TRBJ2-5, is DGGITQSPKYLFRKEGQNVTLSCEQNLNHDAMYWYRQDPGQGLRLIYYSQIVNDFQKGDIAEGYSVSREKKESFPLTVTSAQKNPTAFYLCASSGLAGVEETQHFGPGTRLLVL.

CDR3 sequence reads: CSVGVGGPYEQYF. In DNA form, the CDR3 reads TGCAGCGTTGGGGTGGGGGGTCCCTACGAGCAGTACTTC. The chain combines TRBV29-1 with TRBJ2-7; D is possibly TRBD2 (6 bases). The CDR3 has 13 residues. Between the trimmed V and J ends, which lost 4 bases and 2 bases, there was a span of 12 bases. CDR1 is SQVTM and CDR2 is ANQGSEA in the germline V gene.

This chain connects TRBV27 to TRBJ2-5; 12 positions agree with TRBD2. The ends lost 5 bases at V and 3 bases at J; junction bases unmatched: 4. Germline CDR1 MNHEY, CDR2 SMNVEV (reference sequence). The CDR3 spans 15 residues. The DNA for the CDR3 is TGTGCCAGCAGTCCCCGGACTAGCGGGAAAGAGACCCAGTACTTC. Translation: CASSPRTSGKETQYF.

A single count supports this clone. The chain has TRBV3-1 (or the pseudogene TRBV3-2) and TRBJ2-1; D is perhaps TRBD1 (6 bases). V lost 1 base and J 6 bases, leaving 10 bases between the germline ends. The length of the CDR3 is 14 residues. The germline V gene has CDR1 LGHDT and CDR2 YNNKEL (reference sequence). The DNA of the CDR3 is TGTGCCAGCAGCCAAGGGGGACATACCAATGAGCAGTTCTTC. It translates to CASSQGGHTNEQFF.

The V and J genes are TRBV4-2 and TRBJ2-3; perhaps TRBD2 as D (5 bases). The CDR3 sequence is 15 residues long. V lost 6 bases and J 7 bases, leaving 20 bases between the germline ends. Germline V gene sequence: CDR1 LGHNA, CDR2 YNFKEQ. The CDR3 DNA is TGTGCCAGCAGTCAACTCCCCGGAGGATCGAATACGCAGTATTTT. It encodes CASSQLPGGSNTQYF.

The chain uses TRBV5-4 and TRBJ1-4; 7 bases align to TRBD1. Unmatched junction bases numbered 0, after V lost 4 bases and J lost 0 bases. Germline V gives CDR1 SGHNT, CDR2 YYREEE (reference sequence). This CDR3 has 14 amino acids. Here the CDR3 reads CASSQGATNEKLFF. CDR3 in DNA: TGTGCCAGCAGCCAGGGGGCAACTAATGAAAAACTGTTTTTT.

The V and J genes are TRBV2 and TRBJ1-1; no firm D call. Germline-derived CDR1 and CDR2 are SNHLY and FYNNEI. The V end was cut by 6 bases, the J end by 0 bases, with 14 bases between. The CDR3 contains 15 residues. The CDR3: CASRESSAMNTEAFF. CDR3 in DNA: TGTGCCAGCAGGGAATCTTCCGCGATGAACACTGAAGCTTTCTTT.

This chain joins TRBV7-2 and TRBJ1-3; 7 nucleotides align to TRBD1. J lost 2 bases, V lost 2 bases, and 3 bases had no gene match. CDR1 is SGHTA, CDR2 FQGNSA, per germline. The CDR3 spans 15 residues. DNA for the CDR3: TGTGCCAGCAGCTTATCACAGGGGACTGGAAACACCATATATTTT. Translating it yields CASSLSQGTGNTIYF.

CDR3 DNA: TGTGCCAGCAGCTTGGTCGGGACAGGCTATGGCTACACCTTC. Amino acids: CASSLVGTGYGYTF. V is TRBV5-4 and J is TRBJ1-2; 8 bases fit TRBD1. Trimming removed 0 bases from V and 4 bases from J; junction bases left unmatched: 2. CDR1 and CDR2 (germline): SGHNT, YYREEE (reference sequence). The CDR3 runs to 14 residues.

V and J are TRBV7-2 and TRBJ2-7; 7 bases line up with TRBD2. The ends lost 2 bases at V and 2 bases at J; junction bases unmatched: 12. Per the germline V gene, CDR1 is SGHTA and CDR2 is FQGNSA. The CDR3 runs 17 residues. CDR3 nucleotides: TGTGCCAGCAGCTTAATGGGGAATTGGGAGGGAACCTACGAGCAGTACTTC. Translation: CASSLMGNWEGTYEQYF.

The chain employs TRBV14 and TRBJ2-7, with D uncertain. CDR1 is SGHDN, CDR2 FVKESK, per germline. Trimming took 0 bases from V and 2 from J, leaving 5 bases between them. This CDR3 is 13 amino acids long. The CDR3 region is CASSQDPTYEQYF. CDR3 in DNA: TGTGCCAGCAGCCAAGACCCTACCTACGAGCAGTACTTC.

The CDR3: CASSRGQGAFGYTF. The CDR3 nucleotides are TGCGCCAGCAGTCGAGGACAGGGGGCCTTTGGCTACACCTTC. The chain links TRBV10-2 to TRBJ1-2; 11 bases align to TRBD1. V lost 5 bases to trimming and J lost 7 bases; unmatched junction nucleotides: 6. The CDR3 runs to 14 residues. Per germline, CDR1 WSHSY and CDR2 SAAADI.

The V gene is TRBV15, the J gene TRBJ2-5; perhaps TRBD2 as D (5 bases). This CDR3 region has 14 residues. Germline V lookup: CDR1 LNHNV, CDR2 YYDKDF (reference sequence). V lost 0 bases to trimming and J lost 3 bases, with 8 bases between them. This CDR3 reads CATSRDRGEETQYF. The CDR3 nucleotides read TGTGCCACCAGCAGAGACCGGGGAGAAGAGACCCAGTACTTC. The full variable domain, in which reference TRBV15 and TRBJ2-5 provide the parts outside the CDR3, is DAMVIQNPRYQVTQFGKPVTLSCSQTLNHNVMYWYQQKSSQAPKLLFHYYDKDFNNEADTPDNFQSRRPNTSFCFLDIRSPGLGDTAMYLCATSRDRGEETQYFGPGTRLLVL.

The chain is built from TRBV11-3 and TRBJ2-7, with TRBD2 identical over 7 bases. With 1 base clipped from V and 0 bases from J, the junction kept 0 bases outside the gene matches. In germline, CDR1 is SGHNT, CDR2 YENEEA. The CDR3 covers 14 residues. In DNA, the CDR3 is TGTGCCAGCAGCTTAGGCGGGAGCTCCTACGAGCAGTACTTC. Amino acid sequence: CASSLGGSSYEQYF.

The chain joins TRBV6-5 to TRBJ1-3; TRBD1 might be the D (6 bases). The CDR3 has 13 amino acids. V was cut by 8 bases and J by 4 bases, with 12 bases left in between. In germline, CDR1 is MNHEY, CDR2 SVGAGI. This CDR3 is CASGGLGGNTIYF. CDR3 nucleotide sequence: TGTGCCAGCGGGGGCCTGGGAGGAAACACCATATATTTT.

The rearrangement links TRBV11-3 to TRBJ2-3, with TRBD1 as a possible D gene (6 bases). The germline V gene encodes CDR1 SGHNT and CDR2 YENEEA. The CDR3 has 15 residues. V lost 3 bases and J lost 4, with 14 bases in between. Here the CDR3 DNA reads TGTGCCAGCAGCTTTGGGGGCGCCCAATCAGATACGCAGTATTTT. Amino acids: CASSFGGAQSDTQYF.

The chain combines TRBV3-1 (or the pseudogene TRBV3-2) with TRBJ2-5; TRBD1 matches 11 bases. The ends lost 0 bases at V and 4 bases at J; junction bases unmatched: 4. CDR1 and CDR2 from the germline V gene are LGHDT and YNNKEL (reference sequence). The CDR3 has 16 amino acids. The CDR3 loop is CASSQEGQGGLETQYF. In DNA, the CDR3 is TGTGCCAGCAGCCAAGAGGGACAGGGGGGGTTAGAGACCCAGTACTTC.

The chain combines TRBV7-9 with TRBJ2-7; TRBD1 aligns across 8 bases. This CDR3 is built from 15 residues. Germline-derived CDR1 and CDR2 are SEHNR and FQNEAQ (reference sequence). V was pared by 2 bases and J by 2 bases, with 5 bases of the junction left unmatched. CDR3 nucleotide sequence: TGTGCCAGCAGCTTAAAACAGGGGGAAACCTACGAGCAGTACTTC. This encodes CASSLKQGETYEQYF.

This chain connects TRBV6-5 to TRBJ2-7; 7 bases align to TRBD1. Germline V CDR1 and CDR2: MNHEY, SVGAGI. Unmatched junction bases numbered 9, after V lost 5 bases and J lost 2 bases. The CDR3 is 15 residues long. The CDR3 region is CASSNYQGDPYEQYF. The CDR3, as DNA: TGTGCCAGCAGTAACTACCAGGGGGACCCCTACGAGCAGTACTTC.

The rearrangement joins TRBV21-1 to TRBJ1-2. TRBV21-1 is assigned pseudogene status. CDR3 length: 11 residues. The CDR3 reads CASTREGGYTF. The DNA for the CDR3 is TGTGCCAGCACCAGGGAGGGCGGCTACACCTTC.